This TCR beta chain was found in a study of T cell clones after liver transplantation. Overall study: Tolerant meant at least one year fully off immunosuppression without liver enzymes above twice normal. Samples came pre-transplant, pre-randomization before withdrawal, and post-randomization after withdrawal ended.

CDR3 size: 12 residues. Germline CDR1 and CDR2: MDHEN and SYDVKM. Assay: immunoSEQ multiplex PCR; the TCRdb copy retains only in-frame clones and omits some. In the table there are about 76,000 clones, approximately 87% of which are singletons. About this clone itself: One end of the junction does not line up with germline, which may come from a read error.

This receptor was identified in a human patient who received a liver transplant. The graft donor may account for some of the T cells. Sequencing used CD4+ T cells from blood, obtained at the 22-month timepoint. The V and J genes are TRBV28 and TRBJ1-5; D remains ambiguous. CDR3 in amino acids: CASTQTVTSPIF. Written as DNA, the CDR3 is TGTGCCAGCACCCAAACCGTGACGTCCCCCATTTTT.